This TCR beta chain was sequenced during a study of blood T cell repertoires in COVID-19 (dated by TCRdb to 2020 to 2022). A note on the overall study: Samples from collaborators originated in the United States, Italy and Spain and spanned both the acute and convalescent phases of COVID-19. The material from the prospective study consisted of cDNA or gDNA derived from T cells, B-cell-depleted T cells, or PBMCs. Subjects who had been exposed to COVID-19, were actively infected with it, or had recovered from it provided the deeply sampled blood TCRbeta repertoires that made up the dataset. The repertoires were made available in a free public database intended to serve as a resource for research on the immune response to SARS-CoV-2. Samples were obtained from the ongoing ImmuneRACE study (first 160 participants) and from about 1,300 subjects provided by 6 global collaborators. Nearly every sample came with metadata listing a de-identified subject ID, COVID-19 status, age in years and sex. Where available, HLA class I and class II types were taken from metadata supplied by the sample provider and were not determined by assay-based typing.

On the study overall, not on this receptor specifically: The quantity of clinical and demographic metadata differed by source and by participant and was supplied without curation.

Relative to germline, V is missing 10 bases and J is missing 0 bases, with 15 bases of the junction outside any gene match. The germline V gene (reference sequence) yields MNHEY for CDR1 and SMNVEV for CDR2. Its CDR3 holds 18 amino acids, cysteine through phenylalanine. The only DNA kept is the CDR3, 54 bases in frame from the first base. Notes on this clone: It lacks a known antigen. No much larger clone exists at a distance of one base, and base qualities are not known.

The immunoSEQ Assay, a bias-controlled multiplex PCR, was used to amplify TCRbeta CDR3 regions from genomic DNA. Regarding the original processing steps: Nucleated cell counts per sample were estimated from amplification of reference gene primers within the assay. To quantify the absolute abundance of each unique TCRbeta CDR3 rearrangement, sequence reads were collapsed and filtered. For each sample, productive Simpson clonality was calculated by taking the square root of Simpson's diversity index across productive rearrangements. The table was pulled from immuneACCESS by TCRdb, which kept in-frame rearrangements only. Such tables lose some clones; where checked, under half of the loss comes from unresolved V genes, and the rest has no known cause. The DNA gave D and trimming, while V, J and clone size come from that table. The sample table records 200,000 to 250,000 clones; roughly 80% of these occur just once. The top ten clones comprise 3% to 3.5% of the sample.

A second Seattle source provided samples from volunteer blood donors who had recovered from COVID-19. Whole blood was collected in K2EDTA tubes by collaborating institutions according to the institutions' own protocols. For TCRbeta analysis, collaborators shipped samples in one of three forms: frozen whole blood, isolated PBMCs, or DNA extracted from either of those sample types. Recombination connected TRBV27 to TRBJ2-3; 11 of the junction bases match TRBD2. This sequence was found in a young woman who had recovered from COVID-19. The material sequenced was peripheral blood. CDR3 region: CAIRRGLAGNPSTDTQYF. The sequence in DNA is TGTGCCATCCGTAGAGGACTAGCGGGCAACCCTAGCACAGATACGCAGTATTTT.